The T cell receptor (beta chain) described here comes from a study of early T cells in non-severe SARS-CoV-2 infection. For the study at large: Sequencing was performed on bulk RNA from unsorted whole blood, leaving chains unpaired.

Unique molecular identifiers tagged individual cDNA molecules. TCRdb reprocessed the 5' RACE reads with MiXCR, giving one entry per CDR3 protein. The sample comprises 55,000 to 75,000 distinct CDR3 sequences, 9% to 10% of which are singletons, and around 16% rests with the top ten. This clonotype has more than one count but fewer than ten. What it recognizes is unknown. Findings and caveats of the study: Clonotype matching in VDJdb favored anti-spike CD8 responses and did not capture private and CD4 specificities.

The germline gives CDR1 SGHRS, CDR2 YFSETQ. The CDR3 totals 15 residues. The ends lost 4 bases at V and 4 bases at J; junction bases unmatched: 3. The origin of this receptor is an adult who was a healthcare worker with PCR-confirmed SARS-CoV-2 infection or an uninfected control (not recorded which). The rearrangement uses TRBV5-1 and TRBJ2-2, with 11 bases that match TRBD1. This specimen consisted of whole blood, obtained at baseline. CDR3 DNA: TGCGCCAGCAGCCAGGGACAGGGGGGCACCGGGGAGCTGTTTTTT. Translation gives CASSQGQGGTGELFF.